This TCR beta chain came from a study of blood T cell repertoires in COVID-19. At the level of the study: Whether acute or convalescent, the COVID-19 samples came from the United States, Italy and Spain.

CDR1 SNHLY and CDR2 FYNNEI come from the germline V gene. The CDR3 consists of 15 residues. Losses at the gene ends were 1 base for V and 4 bases for J; bases not matched to a gene: 2. The data were produced by immunoSEQ multiplex PCR, yet TCRdb's version contains in-frame clones alone and is incomplete. Found here are under 200,000 clones, around 83% of them singletons; the top ten hold 4% to 5%. The receptor's source is a woman aged 80 or over with acute or convalescent COVID-19. The chain joins TRBV2 to TRBJ1-5; 9 bases are shared with TRBD1. The specimen was peripheral blood. The CDR3 reads CASSEGDRANQPQHF. The CDR3 DNA is TGTGCCAGCAGTGAAGGGGACAGGGCGAATCAGCCCCAGCATTTT. The full variable domain, in which reference TRBV2 and TRBJ1-5 provide the parts outside the CDR3, is EPEVTQTPSHQVTQMGQEVILRCVPISNHLYFYWYRQILGQKVEFLVSFYNNEISEKSEIFDDQFSVERPDGSNFTLKIRSTKLEDSAMYFCASSEGDRANQPQHFGDGTRLSIL.